A single sample is the source of the 20 T cell receptor beta chains below, sequenced in a study of blood T cell repertoires in COVID-19. This table comes from immunoSEQ multiplex PCR, and its TCRdb copy is limited to in-frame clones, with some not included. The sample consists of around 100,000 clones, 80% to 95% of them appearing once. Sequencing used peripheral blood. The receptors originated from a man aged 45-65 years with active COVID-19.

This clone is a singleton in its sample. This chain connects TRBV13 to TRBJ2-7; the D is unclear. The ends were cut back, 7 bases at V and 5 bases at J, with 33 bases in the middle. Germline V gene data show CDR1 as PRHDT and CDR2 as FYEKMQ (reference sequence). The CDR3 is 19 amino acids. For the CDR3, the DNA is TGTGCCAGCAACCGAAACACCCCGAAAGAGACGGCGGATTGCCACGAGCAGTACGTC. Protein: CASNRNTPKETADCHEQYV.

The rearrangement uses TRBV7-2 and TRBJ1-2; TRBD1 might be the D (5 bases). CDR3 length: 17 amino acids. V was trimmed by 2 bases and J by 4 bases, leaving 20 bases between them. Germline V gene data show CDR1 as SGHTA and CDR2 as FQGNSA. CDR3 protein: CASSLLVRSPQGYGYTF. DNA for the CDR3: TGTGCCAGCAGCTTATTAGTCAGGAGCCCCCAGGGCTATGGCTACACCTTC.

This chain uses TRBV11-3 with TRBJ2-1; possible D gene TRBD2, 6 bases. Germline V lookup: CDR1 SGHNT, CDR2 YENEEA. CDR3 length equals 14 residues. The V end was cut by 5 bases, the J end by 9 bases, with 17 bases between. The CDR3 loop reads CASSPRLTRGEQFF. CDR3 DNA sequence: TGTGCCAGCAGCCCCCGACTGACTAGGGGTGAGCAGTTCTTC.

The chain carries TRBV9 and TRBJ2-3; TRBD1 aligns across 12 bases. The CDR3 extends over 17 amino acids. The V gene's germline CDR1 is SGDLS and CDR2 YYNGEE. The V segment lost 2 bases and the J segment 4 bases; nucleotides outside the gene matches: 8. CDR3 nucleotides: TGTGCCAGCAGCGTTTCCGGGACAGGGGGCCGGGCAGATACGCAGTATTTT. As protein: CASSVSGTGGRADTQYF.

This sequence joins TRBV9 and TRBJ2-7, with 11 bases fitting TRBD1. The CDR3 covers 16 residues. The germline V gene has CDR1 SGDLS and CDR2 YYNGEE. Trimming removed 2 bases from V and 0 bases from J; junction bases left unmatched: 4. This CDR3 is CASSVPGTGGSYEQYV. CDR3 nucleotides: TGTGCCAGCAGCGTTCCCGGGACAGGGGGCTCCTACGAGCAGTACGTC.

The chain couples TRBV18 to TRBJ2-1; 7 bases line up with TRBD1. The germline CDR1 and CDR2 sequences are KGHSH and LQKENI. With 0 bases clipped from V and 6 bases from J, the junction kept 11 bases outside the gene matches. The CDR3 runs 17 residues. CDR3 amino acids: CASSPPSRQGAFNEQFF. The DNA of the CDR3 is TGTGCCAGCTCACCACCGTCTCGACAGGGAGCCTTCAATGAGCAGTTCTTC.

J is TRBJ1-2 and V is TRBV9; D perhaps matches TRBD1 (6 bases). Per germline, CDR1 SGDLS and CDR2 YYNGEE. Trimming shortened V by 3 bases and J by 8 bases, and 20 bases separated the two germline ends. The CDR3 has 15 amino acids. CDR3 DNA: TGTGCCAGCAGCGCCAATAAGGGACACGGAAACGGCTACACCTTC. Amino acids: CASSANKGHGNGYTF.

The chain has TRBV18 and TRBJ2-5; possibly TRBD1 for D (6 bases). V was pared by 3 bases and J by 1 base, with 9 bases between. This CDR3 contains 14 residues. Germline V gene data show CDR1 as KGHSH and CDR2 as LQKENI. The CDR3 here is CASSPGQIQETQYF. The DNA of the CDR3 is TGTGCCAGCTCACCGGGACAAATCCAAGAGACCCAGTACTTC.

In its sample, this clone was seen once. The chain uses TRBV2 and TRBJ1-1, with D maybe TRBD1 (5 bases). Germline CDR1 is SNHLY and CDR2 is FYNNEI. V lost 5 bases and J lost 0, with 13 bases in between. CDR3 size: 15 residues. The CDR3 region is CASSLQGYMNTEAFF. The CDR3 DNA sequence: TGTGCCAGCAGTTTGCAGGGTTATATGAACACTGAAGCTTTCTTT.

V is TRBV29-1 and J is TRBJ2-3, with a tentative D call TRBD2 (5 bases). V lost 6 bases and J 6 bases, leaving 16 bases between the germline ends. Per the germline V gene, CDR1 is SQVTM and CDR2 is ANQGSEA. This CDR3 region has 13 residues. The CDR3 region is CSVSPLRGDTQYF. The CDR3 coding sequence is TGCAGCGTCTCTCCTCTTAGAGGGGATACGCAGTATTTT.

The V call is TRBV18, the J call TRBJ2-7; TRBD2 is a possible D gene (6 bases). Germline assignment: CDR1 KGHSH and CDR2 LQKENI. The CDR3 loop spans 14 amino acids. V was pared by 6 bases and J by 2 bases, with 14 bases between. The CDR3 DNA follows: TGTGCCAGCTCCCGAGGAGGGCCGCCCTACGAGCAGTACGTC. Amino acid sequence: CASSRGGPPYEQYV.

Written as DNA, the CDR3 is TGTGCCAGCAGCTCCCGGGCTTCGGGGGGCTACACCTTC. As protein: CASSSRASGGYTF. The gene calls are TRBV7-2 and TRBJ1-2; D remains ambiguous. The ends were cut back, 4 bases at V and 8 bases at J, with 14 bases in the middle. The CDR3 is 13 residues long. Germline lookup yields CDR1 SGHTA and CDR2 FQGNSA. Full variable domain (rest looked up from reference TRBV7-2 and TRBJ1-2): GAGVSQSPSNKVTEKGKDVELRCDPISGHTALYWYRQSLGQGLEFLIYFQGNSAPDKSGLPSDRFSAERTGGSVSTLTIQRTQQEDSAVYLCASSSRASGGYTFGSGTRLTVV.

The V gene is TRBV11-3, the J gene TRBJ2-1; tentative D call: TRBD2 (5 bases). The CDR3 sequence is 14 residues long. V was pared by 2 bases and J by 8 bases, with 13 bases between. CDR1 and CDR2 (germline): SGHNT, YENEEA. In DNA, the CDR3 is TGTGCCAGCAGCTTAAGTCCCTCGGAGGATGAGCAGTTCTTC. As protein: CASSLSPSEDEQFF.

This rearrangement joins TRBV6-5 to TRBJ2-5, with 7 bases aligning to TRBD1. The trim removed 5 bases at V and 6 bases at J, leaving 12 bases unmatched. Germline V lookup: CDR1 MNHEY, CDR2 SVGAGI. CDR3 length equals 15 residues. In DNA form, the CDR3 reads TGTGCCAGCAGTCACCGGGACAGTAGGAGCCAGACCCAGTACTTC. Amino acids: CASSHRDSRSQTQYF.

This chain joins TRBV7-9 and TRBJ2-7, with a weak D call TRBD2 (6 bases). CDR1 and CDR2 from the germline V gene are SEHNR and FQNEAQ (reference sequence). The V and J ends lost 5 bases and 2 bases respectively, with 16 bases between them. The CDR3 contains 15 residues. CDR3 DNA sequence: TGTGCCAGCAGCGGGGCGGGGCGGGGCGCCTACGAGCAGTACTTC. Protein: CASSGAGRGAYEQYF.

This chain joins TRBV7-3 and TRBJ2-5; 10 bases are shared with TRBD2. Germline assignment: CDR1 SGHTA and CDR2 FQGTGA. The CDR3 consists of 15 residues. With 3 bases clipped from V and 4 bases from J, the junction kept 5 bases outside the gene matches. CDR3 nucleotides: TGTGCCAGCAGCTTTGGAGCGGGGGGGCGAGAGACCCAGTACTTC. This encodes CASSFGAGGRETQYF.

V usage is TRBV7-7 and J usage is TRBJ2-7, with D maybe TRBD2 (7 bases). Trimming took off 5 bases at V and 2 bases at J, with 16 bases between the two ends. This CDR3 contains 15 residues. Germline-derived CDR1 and CDR2 are SSHAT and FNYEAQ (reference sequence). The CDR3 DNA sequence: TGTGCCAGCAGCCTAAGGTTCGGGGGGCCCTACGAGCAGTACTTC. Translating it yields CASSLRFGGPYEQYF.

This chain joins TRBV12-3 or TRBV12-4 and TRBJ2-7; possibly TRBD2 for D (6 bases). The CDR3 is made up of 13 amino acids. V was pared by 6 bases and J by 2 bases, with 11 bases between. The CDR3 DNA reads TGTGCCAGCAGGAAAGCGGGTACCTACGAGCAGTACGTC. Translated, it gives CASRKAGTYEQYV.

This clone was observed once. This rearrangement joins TRBV5-1 to TRBJ2-5, with 7 bases fitting TRBD2. The CDR3 spans 14 residues. The V and J ends lost 0 bases and 3 bases, in that order; junction bases with no gene match: 2. Germline V CDR1 and CDR2: SGHRS, YFSETQ. CDR3: CASSLEAGKETQYF. In DNA form, the CDR3 reads TGCGCCAGCAGCTTGGAAGCGGGGAAAGAGACCCAGTACTTC.

The V and J genes are TRBV29-1 and TRBJ2-7; D is perhaps TRBD2 (5 bases). CDR3 length equals 15 residues. V was shortened by 7 bases and J by 8 bases, with 27 bases between the two germline ends. The germline CDR1 and CDR2 sequences are SQVTM and ANQGSEA. The CDR3 reads CSAHGRRRTGNKQYV. The CDR3 DNA follows: TGCAGCGCACATGGAAGAAGAAGAACGGGGAACAAGCAGTACGTC.